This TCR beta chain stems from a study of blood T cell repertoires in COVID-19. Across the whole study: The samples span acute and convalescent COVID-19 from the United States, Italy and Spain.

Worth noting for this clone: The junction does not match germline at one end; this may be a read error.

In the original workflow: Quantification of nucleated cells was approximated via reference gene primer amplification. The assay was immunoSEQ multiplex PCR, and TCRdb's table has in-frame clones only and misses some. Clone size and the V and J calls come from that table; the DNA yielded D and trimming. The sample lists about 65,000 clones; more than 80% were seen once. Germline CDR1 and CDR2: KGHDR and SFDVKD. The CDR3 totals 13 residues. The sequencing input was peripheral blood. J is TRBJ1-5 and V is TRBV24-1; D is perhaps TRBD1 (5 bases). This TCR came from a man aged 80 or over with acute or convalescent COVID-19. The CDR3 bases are TGTGCCACTTCCGGGGGGAGCAGTCAGCCCCAGCATTTT. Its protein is CATSGGSSQPQHF.